Presented here are 19 T cell receptor beta chains from one specimen sequenced in a study of blood T cell repertoires in COVID-19 (dated by TCRdb to 2019 to 2021). Libraries came from the immunoSEQ multiplex PCR assay. TCRdb holds this immuneACCESS table with in-frame rearrangements only. Some clones are missing; in checked studies, unresolved V genes explain under half, and the rest has no known cause. In all, the sample holds fewer than 400,000 clones, and approximately 90% of those were seen once. The ten top clones hold around 10% of the sample. The sequencing input was PBMCs or T cells enriched from blood (not recorded which). The receptors derive from a woman aged 45 to 65 who had recovered from COVID-19.

The chain employs TRBV29-1 and TRBJ2-7, with D possibly matching TRBD1 (6 bases). Germline values: CDR1 SQVTM, CDR2 ANQGSEA. The CDR3 extends over 14 amino acids. V was clipped by 5 bases and J by 2 bases, with 16 bases between them. The CDR3 coding sequence is TGCAGCGTTAAGGGGACACTCTATACCTACGAGCAGTACTTC. It yields the protein CSVKGTLYTYEQYF.

The chain combines TRBV7-9 with TRBJ2-5, with 7 bases matching TRBD1. The CDR3 is 14 amino acids. CDR1 is SEHNR and CDR2 is FQNEAQ in the germline V gene (reference sequence). Trimming cost V 5 bases and J 4 bases; bases outside gene matches: 7. The CDR3 DNA follows: TGTGCCAGCAGCCGAGGACAGGCCGGAGAGACCCAGTACTTC. Amino acids: CASSRGQAGETQYF.

This clone has just a few counts. The chain couples TRBV28 to TRBJ1-5; 7 bases agree with TRBD1. The CDR3 covers 15 residues. Germline CDR1 and CDR2: MDHEN and SYDVKM. V lost 7 bases to trimming and J lost 0 bases; unmatched junction nucleotides: 6. Here the CDR3 reads CASIWDSDSNQPQHF. The CDR3 coding sequence is TGTGCCAGCATTTGGGACAGTGATAGCAATCAGCCCCAGCATTTT.

This clone has more than one count but fewer than ten. This chain uses TRBV6-5 with TRBJ1-5; D gene uncertain. CDR1 MNHEY and CDR2 SVGAGI come from the germline V gene. The length of the CDR3 is 14 residues. V dropped 7 bases and J dropped 5 bases, with 15 bases sitting between them. DNA for the CDR3: TGTGCCAGCACCGGAGTTTCTCGGGATCAGCCCCAGCATTTT. This translates into CASTGVSRDQPQHF.

The chain employs TRBV6-1 and TRBJ2-7; 7 nucleotides match TRBD1. CDR3 length: 15 amino acids. Germline assignment: CDR1 MNHNS and CDR2 SASEGT. V was clipped by 1 base and J by 2 bases; unmatched bases: 5. Written as DNA, the CDR3 is TGTGCCAGCAGTGAAGTTGAAGGACAGGCCTACGAGCAGTACTTC. Its translation: CASSEVEGQAYEQYF.

V is TRBV7-2 and J is TRBJ1-2; 7 bases align to TRBD1. The J segment lost 4 bases and the V segment lost 5 bases, leaving 13 bases of the junction unmatched. This CDR3 region has 16 residues. Germline assignment: CDR1 SGHTA and CDR2 FQGNSA. CDR3 DNA sequence: TGTGCCAGCAGCCCAAGCGTGGGACAGCTTTTCTATGGCTACACCTTC. Translated, it gives CASSPSVGQLFYGYTF. Drawing the rest from reference TRBV7-2 and TRBJ1-2, the complete variable domain is GAGVSQSPSNKVTEKGKDVELRCDPISGHTALYWYRQSLGQGLEFLIYFQGNSAPDKSGLPSDRFSAERTGGSVSTLTIQRTQQEDSAVYLCASSPSVGQLFYGYTFGSGTRLTVV.

This chain uses TRBV19 with TRBJ2-2; 9 bases map to TRBD1. The CDR3 sequence is 18 residues long. The V gene's germline CDR1 is LNHDA and CDR2 SQIVND (reference sequence). V dropped 0 bases and J dropped 3; count of bases not matched to a gene: 8. The CDR3 sequence is CASSIDFVWDRDTGELFF. The CDR3 DNA is TGTGCCAGTAGTATAGATTTTGTGTGGGACAGGGACACCGGGGAGCTGTTTTTT.

The table lists this clone with a few counts. The V call is TRBV19, the J call TRBJ1-2; possible D gene TRBD1, 5 bases. With 2 bases removed from V and 6 bases from J, the gap between germline ends came to 10 bases. This CDR3 spans 13 amino acids. Germline V lookup: CDR1 LNHDA, CDR2 SQIVND (reference sequence). The CDR3 nucleotides are TGTGCCAGTAGTATAATAGGGGCCCATGGCTACACCTTC. Amino acid sequence: CASSIIGAHGYTF.

The chain combines TRBV7-2 with TRBJ1-6; tentatively, D is TRBD1 (5 bases). This CDR3 comprises 17 residues. Trimming took off 4 bases at V and 8 bases at J, with 21 bases between the two ends. CDR1 is SGHTA, CDR2 FQGNSA, per germline. Written as DNA, the CDR3 is TGTGCCAGCAGCTCACCTAATCCCGGGGGGAGGGATTCACCCCTCCACTTT. This codes for CASSSPNPGGRDSPLHF.

The chain joins TRBV19 to TRBJ2-1, with TRBD2 identical over 11 bases. The junction had 5 bases not matched to a gene; V was cut back by 1 base and J by 0 bases. The CDR3 spans 18 residues. CDR1 is LNHDA, CDR2 SQIVND, per germline (reference sequence). The CDR3 DNA is TGTGCCAGTAGTATAGCTAGCGGGGGGCGCCTCTCCTACAATGAGCAGTTCTTC. This gives the protein CASSIASGGRLSYNEQFF.

This rearrangement joins TRBV2 to TRBJ1-4; a possible D gene is TRBD1 (5 bases). This CDR3 spans 13 amino acids. Germline V CDR1 and CDR2: SNHLY, FYNNEI. V was trimmed by 7 bases and J by 8 bases, leaving 14 bases between them. The chain's CDR3 is CASKPGVKEKLFF. DNA for the CDR3: TGTGCCAGCAAACCGGGGGTTAAAGAAAAACTGTTTTTT.

The V call is TRBV3-1 (or the pseudogene TRBV3-2), the J call TRBJ2-1, with TRBD1 identical over 8 bases. This CDR3 is built from 18 residues. CDR1 and CDR2 (germline): LGHDT, YNNKEL (reference sequence). Trimming at V came to 3 bases and at J to 8 bases, leaving 18 bases not matched to a gene. The DNA for the CDR3 is TGTGCCAGCAGCCAGGCCCGGACCAAAACGACAGGGGTGCATGAGCAGTTCTTC. Its translation is CASSQARTKTTGVHEQFF.

The V call is TRBV7-9, the J call TRBJ1-3, with D perhaps matching TRBD1 (6 bases). The germline V and J ends were trimmed by 5 bases and 8 bases, with 16 bases remaining between them. CDR3 length: 14 amino acids. The germline gives CDR1 SEHNR, CDR2 FQNEAQ (reference sequence). CDR3 nucleotide sequence: TGTGCCAGCAGCGCCAGGGACACCCGGGACACCATATATTTT. This translates into CASSARDTRDTIYF. The full variable domain, with the rest looked up from reference TRBV7-9 and TRBJ1-3, is DTGVSQNPRHKITKRGQNVTFRCDPISEHNRLYWYRQTLGQGPEFLTYFQNEAQLEKSRLLSDRFSAERPKGSFSTLEIQRTEQGDSAMYLCASSARDTRDTIYFGEGSWLTVV.

The chain links TRBV10-3 to TRBJ1-5; TRBD1 matches at 9 bases. Germline lookup yields CDR1 ENHRY and CDR2 SYGVKD. The CDR3 is 15 amino acids. V was pared by 4 bases and J by 3 bases, with 4 bases of the junction left unmatched. The CDR3 is CAISVGTGINQPQHF. CDR3 DNA sequence: TGTGCCATCAGTGTGGGGACAGGGATCAATCAGCCCCAGCATTTT.

The chain joins TRBV20-1 to TRBJ2-7, with 9 bases fitting TRBD2. Losses at the gene ends were 3 bases for V and 9 bases for J; bases not matched to a gene: 18. The CDR3 has 16 amino acids. The germline V gene encodes CDR1 DFQATT and CDR2 SNEGSKA (reference sequence). The CDR3 region has the DNA TGCAGTGCTAGTGATAGTTCGCGGCGGGGGGGCGCGGTGCAGTACTTC. Translating it yields CSASDSSRRGGAVQYF.

The chain links TRBV19 to TRBJ2-3, with 7 positions matching TRBD1. From germline, CDR1 is LNHDA and CDR2 SQIVND (reference sequence). V shed 7 bases and J 3 bases; nucleotides not matched to a gene: 7. The CDR3 extends over 14 amino acids. CDR3 loop: CASKQGFLTDTQYF. In nucleotides, the CDR3 is TGTGCCAGTAAACAGGGGTTTTTAACAGATACGCAGTATTTT.

This chain connects TRBV7-9 to TRBJ1-3; D unresolved. Germline V lookup: CDR1 SEHNR, CDR2 FQNEAQ (reference sequence). Trimming removed 3 bases at V and 1 base at J, with 16 bases between. There are 17 residues in the CDR3. CDR3 sequence: CASSFRPPSGSGNTIYF. CDR3 nucleotide sequence: TGTGCCAGCAGCTTCCGTCCTCCGTCGGGGTCTGGAAACACCATATATTTT.

The CDR3 DNA is TGTGCCAGCAGCACCCAGGGAGCCAAAAACATTCAGTACTTC. It encodes CASSTQGAKNIQYF. The V call is TRBV11-1, the J call TRBJ2-4; D perhaps matches TRBD1 (5 bases). Germline V CDR1 and CDR2: SGHAT, FQDESV (reference sequence). Trimming took off 5 bases at V and 0 bases at J, with 8 bases between the two ends. The CDR3 has 14 amino acids. The full variable domain, with the rest looked up from reference TRBV11-1 and TRBJ2-4, is EAEVAQSPRYKITEKSQAVAFWCDPISGHATLYWYRQILGQGPELLVQFQDESVVDDSQLPKDRFSAERLKGVDSTLKIQPAELGDSAMYLCASSTQGAKNIQYFGAGTRLSVL.

This clone was counted once. The chain carries TRBV19 and TRBJ1-5; D call uncertain. The length of the CDR3 is 15 residues. Per germline, CDR1 LNHDA and CDR2 SQIVND (reference sequence). The V end lost 1 base, the J end lost 3 bases, and 10 bases lay between the germline ends. The CDR3 sequence: CASSIGGVINQPQHF. In nucleotides, the CDR3 is TGTGCCAGTAGTATAGGCGGAGTGATCAATCAGCCCCAGCATTTT.